This record covers a single T cell receptor (beta chain). The CDR3 sequence is 16 residues long. Germline CDR1 reads SEHNR; CDR2 reads FQNEAQ (reference sequence). V lost 3 bases and J 6 bases, leaving 17 bases between the germline ends. Original data processing: Researchers report that nucleated cell counts were estimated from reference gene primer amplification. Libraries were prepared by immunoSEQ multiplex PCR; TCRdb keeps only in-frame clonotypes and omits some of them. The V and J calls and clone size were taken over from that table, and D and trimming were inferred from the DNA. Here the sample spans about 14,000 clones, 84% being singletons. This specimen belongs to a study of blood T cell repertoires in COVID-19. Study-level information: The United States, Italy and Spain provided the acute and convalescent COVID-19 samples. PBMCs, B-cell-depleted T cells, or T cells provided the cDNA or gDNA that made up the material.

Sequenced material: peripheral blood. The receptor's source is a man aged 50-59 years with active COVID-19. V gene TRBV7-9 combines with J gene TRBJ2-2; D is perhaps TRBD1 (5 bases). CDR3: CASSFHSGSLAGELFF. The DNA for the CDR3 is TGTGCCAGCAGCTTTCATTCAGGGTCGTTGGCCGGGGAGCTGTTTTTT.